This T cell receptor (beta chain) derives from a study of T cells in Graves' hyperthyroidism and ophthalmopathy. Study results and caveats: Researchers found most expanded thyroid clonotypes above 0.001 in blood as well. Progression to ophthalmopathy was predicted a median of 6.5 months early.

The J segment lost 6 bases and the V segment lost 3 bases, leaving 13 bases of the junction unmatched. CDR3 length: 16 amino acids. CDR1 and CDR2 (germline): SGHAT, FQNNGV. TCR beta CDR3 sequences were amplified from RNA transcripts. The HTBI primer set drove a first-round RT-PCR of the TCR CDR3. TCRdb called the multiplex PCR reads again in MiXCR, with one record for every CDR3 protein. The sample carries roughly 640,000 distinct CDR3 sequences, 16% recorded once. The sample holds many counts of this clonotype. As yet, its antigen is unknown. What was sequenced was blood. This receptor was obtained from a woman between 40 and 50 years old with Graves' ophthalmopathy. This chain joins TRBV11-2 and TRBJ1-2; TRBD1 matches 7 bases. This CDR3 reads CASSFSQGLPPDGYTF. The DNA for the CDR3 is TGTGCCAGCAGCTTCTCACAGGGGCTTCCCCCGGATGGCTACACCTTC.